One and the same sample provided the 28 T cell receptor beta chains below, sequenced in a study of shared clonotypes between healthy human individuals. Using immunoSEQ multiplex PCR, the repertoire was profiled, and TCRdb retains in-frame clones only, with some absent. The table records 1.5 million to 1.9 million clones, 98% of them present only once. The sequencing input was naive CD4+ T cells sorted from blood. Specified subset: CD45RA+ positively selected. The receptors come from a man aged 25 to 40 in good health.

This rearrangement joins TRBV19 to TRBJ2-4; TRBD1 aligns across 12 bases. The germline V gene has CDR1 LNHDA and CDR2 SQIVND (reference sequence). The CDR3 totals 18 residues. Germline trimming cut 3 bases from V and 1 base from J; bases unmatched to any gene: 7. CDR3 in DNA: TGTGCCAGTAGTATTTCCTCGGGACAGGGGGCTGCCAAAAACATTCAGTACTTC. Protein sequence: CASSISSGQGAAKNIQYF.

The genes are TRBV10-3 and TRBJ1-4, with D hard to call. CDR1 is ENHRY and CDR2 is SYGVKD in the germline V gene. Trimming removed 6 bases at V and 8 bases at J, with 7 bases between. CDR3 length: 11 amino acids. CDR3 nucleotide sequence: TGTGCCATCAGCCAGGACGAAAAACTGTTTTTT. This sequence encodes CAISQDEKLFF.

The chain is built from TRBV9 and TRBJ2-1; TRBD2 agrees at 12 bases. Trimming at V came to 0 bases and at J to 8 bases, leaving 12 bases not matched to a gene. CDR1 and CDR2 from the germline V gene are SGDLS and YYNGEE. This CDR3 is built from 18 residues. CDR3 DNA sequence: TGTGCCAGCAGCGTAGCTCTGAATCTAGCGGGAGGGCCCGATGAGCAGTTCTTC. Translation gives CASSVALNLAGGPDEQFF.

This CDR3 reads CASSLTSSGEAFF. For the CDR3, the DNA is TGTGCCAGCAGTTTAACGTCAAGTGGGGAAGCTTTCTTT. The chain combines TRBV28 with TRBJ1-1; unclear D gene. Trimming left V 2 bases short and J 8 bases short, with 12 bases between. The CDR3 sequence is 13 residues long. The germline V gene has CDR1 MDHEN and CDR2 SYDVKM.

The chain recombines TRBV7-2 with TRBJ2-5; D unclear. This CDR3 contains 13 residues. Trimming cost V 10 bases and J 5 bases, with 17 bases left between them. Germline V CDR1 and CDR2: SGHTA, FQGNSA. The CDR3 loop reads CATSPLGVETQYF. Written as DNA, the CDR3 is TGTGCCACCTCCCCCTTGGGTGTGGAGACCCAGTACTTC.

The chain combines TRBV7-6 with TRBJ2-7, with TRBD2 as a possible D gene (5 bases). The CDR3 runs to 13 residues. V was trimmed by 5 bases and J by 2 bases, leaving 10 bases between them. CDR1 SGHVS and CDR2 FNYEAQ come from the germline V gene. The CDR3 protein is CASSVGMTYEQYF. CDR3 in DNA: TGTGCCAGCAGCGTCGGGATGACCTACGAGCAGTACTTC.

V gene TRBV11-2 combines with J gene TRBJ2-5; tentatively, D is TRBD2 (5 bases). The CDR3 sequence is 14 residues long. Germline CDR1 SGHAT, CDR2 FQNNGV. Trimming took off 5 bases at V and 2 bases at J, with 12 bases between the two ends. The CDR3 is CASSPRTGQETQYF. The DNA of the CDR3 is TGTGCCAGCAGCCCCCGGACGGGACAAGAGACCCAGTACTTC.

The rearrangement links TRBV6-5 to TRBJ2-7; the match to TRBD1 covers 8 bases. From germline, CDR1 is MNHEY and CDR2 SVGAGI. J lost 7 bases, V lost 5 bases, and 13 bases had no gene match. The CDR3 totals 15 residues. The DNA for the CDR3 is TGTGCCAGCAGTCCGACAGGGGAATTATCTGGAGAGCAGTACTTC. Its translation is CASSPTGELSGEQYF.

The J gene is TRBJ2-7, the V gene TRBV29-1; a weak D match, TRBD1 (6 bases). CDR1 and CDR2 (germline): SQVTM, ANQGSEA. CDR3 length: 14 amino acids. V was shortened by 4 bases and J by 4 bases, with 17 bases between the two germline ends. The CDR3 protein is CSVGPNRVSYEQYF. As DNA, the CDR3 is TGCAGCGTTGGGCCTAACAGGGTTTCTTACGAGCAGTACTTC.

V and J are TRBV4-1 and TRBJ2-7; D could derive from TRBD1 or TRBD2 (6 bases each). Looked up from germline, CDR1 is MGHRA and CDR2 is YSYEKL. The CDR3 totals 16 residues. V lost 0 bases and J 4 bases, leaving 16 bases between the germline ends. CDR3 DNA sequence: TGCGCCAGCAGCCAAGATCCACCCGGGGGCAGTTACGAGCAGTACTTC. As protein: CASSQDPPGGSYEQYF.

The chain recombines TRBV27 with TRBJ2-3, with TRBD2 as a possible D gene (6 bases). CDR3 length: 18 amino acids. Trimming removed 5 bases from V and 1 base from J, with 22 bases in between. In germline, CDR1 is MNHEY, CDR2 SMNVEV (reference sequence). The CDR3 region is CASSNLRDSLVGTDTQYF. CDR3 nucleotide sequence: TGTGCCAGCAGTAACCTCCGGGACTCGTTAGTCGGCACAGATACGCAGTATTTT.

This chain connects TRBV5-4 to TRBJ2-3, with a possible D match to TRBD2 (5 bases). Germline CDR1 SGHNT, CDR2 YYREEE (reference sequence). Deletions cut 0 bases from V and 4 bases from J, with 9 bases between. The length of the CDR3 is 14 residues. The CDR3 DNA follows: TGTGCCAGCAGCTTGGTACCAGCGGCAGATACGCAGTATTTT. It codes for CASSLVPAADTQYF.

The chain joins TRBV29-1 to TRBJ1-5; D call uncertain. The CDR3 runs to 12 residues. From germline, CDR1 is SQVTM and CDR2 ANQGSEA. Trimming shortened V by 5 bases and J by 4 bases, and 9 bases separated the two germline ends. As DNA, the CDR3 is TGCAGCGTTAGCGCGCCGAATCAGCCCCAGCATTTT. Translated: CSVSAPNQPQHF. The variable domain in full, with the rest retrieved from reference TRBV29-1 and TRBJ1-5, is SAVISQKPSRDICQRGTSLTIQCQVDSQVTMMFWYRQQPGQSLTLIATANQGSEATYESGFVIDKFPISRPNLTFSTLTVSNMSPEDSSIYLCSVSAPNQPQHFGDGTRLSIL.

This chain links TRBV6-5 with TRBJ2-5; TRBD2 might be the D (6 bases). Deletions cut 4 bases from V and 2 bases from J, with 14 bases between. Germline assignment: CDR1 MNHEY and CDR2 SVGAGI. This CDR3 has 15 residues. This CDR3 is CASSFPWGEQETQYF. Written as DNA, the CDR3 is TGTGCCAGCAGTTTCCCTTGGGGGGAACAAGAGACCCAGTACTTC.

This clone has just one count. The chain combines TRBV2 with TRBJ2-1; TRBD2 matches at 11 bases. The CDR3 consists of 16 residues. Germline lookup yields CDR1 SNHLY and CDR2 FYNNEI. Trimming at V came to 6 bases and at J to 7 bases, leaving 11 bases not matched to a gene. CDR3 coding DNA: TGTGCCAGCAGGAGGTTAGCGGGAGGGCCACTAAATGAGCAGTTCTTC. Protein: CASRRLAGGPLNEQFF. Together with reference TRBV2 and TRBJ2-1, the CDR3 gives the full variable domain: EPEVTQTPSHQVTQMGQEVILRCVPISNHLYFYWYRQILGQKVEFLVSFYNNEISEKSEIFDDQFSVERPDGSNFTLKIRSTKLEDSAMYFCASRRLAGGPLNEQFFGPGTRLTVL.

V gene TRBV18 combines with J gene TRBJ2-3; unclear D gene. The germline CDR1 and CDR2 sequences are KGHSH and LQKENI. CDR3 length: 16 residues. Trimming stripped 0 bases from V and 0 bases from J, with 10 bases between. CDR3 nucleotides: TGTGCCAGCTCACCACCGATCCTGGTTAGCACAGATACGCAGTATTTT. Encoded protein: CASSPPILVSTDTQYF. Together with reference TRBV18 and TRBJ2-3, the CDR3 gives the full variable domain: NAGVMQNPRHLVRRRGQEARLRCSPMKGHSHVYWYRQLPEEGLKFMVYLQKENIIDESGMPKERFSAEFPKEGPSILRIQQVVRGDSAAYFCASSPPILVSTDTQYFGPGTRLTVL.

The CDR3 DNA reads as TGTGCCAGCAGACCAGGGGTTTGGGGGGAGTTCTTC. This sequence encodes CASRPGVWGEFF. The rearrangement links TRBV5-5 to TRBJ2-1; TRBD1 or TRBD2 may be the D gene (6 bases each). V lost 5 bases to trimming and J lost 14 bases, with 17 bases between them. In germline, CDR1 is SGHKS, CDR2 YYEKEE (reference sequence). The CDR3 covers 12 residues.

The chain is built from TRBV29-1 and TRBJ1-2; D perhaps matches TRBD1 (5 bases). From germline, CDR1 is SQVTM and CDR2 ANQGSEA. Trimming left V 3 bases short and J 8 bases short, with 16 bases between. This CDR3 contains 13 residues. In DNA form, the CDR3 reads TGCAGCGTTGATCTGGGGCCAGGCTCCGGCTACACCTTC. Residues: CSVDLGPGSGYTF.

This chain connects TRBV28 to TRBJ2-2, with TRBD2 matching 11 bases. J lost 5 bases, V lost 7 bases, and 6 bases had no gene match. The CDR3 has 15 amino acids. Germline V CDR1 and CDR2: MDHEN, SYDVKM. CDR3 loop: CASMTSGILTGELFF. CDR3 DNA: TGTGCCAGCATGACTAGCGGGATTTTGACCGGGGAGCTGTTTTTT.

This clone was seen only once. The chain combines TRBV28 with TRBJ2-1, with 13 bases matching TRBD2. The junction had 10 bases not matched to a gene; V was cut back by 5 bases and J by 0 bases. Germline CDR1 reads MDHEN; CDR2 reads SYDVKM. The CDR3 is 19 residues long. CDR3 nucleotide sequence: TGTGCCAGCAGTCCCACTAGCGGGAGGGCCTCGGGCTCCTACAATGAGCAGTTCTTC. This sequence encodes CASSPTSGRASGSYNEQFF.

This chain links TRBV27 with TRBJ2-7, with D possibly being TRBD2 (6 bases). V was cut by 6 bases and J by 5 bases, with 20 bases left in between. Germline V gene lookup returns CDR1 MNHEY and CDR2 SMNVEV (reference sequence). The length of the CDR3 is 15 residues. Written as DNA, the CDR3 is TGTGCCAGCAGCACAACTGCTAACGGGAGAAACGAGCAGTACTTC. Its translation is CASSTTANGRNEQYF.

The chain recombines TRBV5-1 with TRBJ2-3; the match to TRBD1 covers 7 bases. V shed 0 bases, J shed 4 bases, and the junction held 2 bases outside the gene matches. Germline assignment: CDR1 SGHRS and CDR2 YFSETQ. The CDR3 loop spans 14 amino acids. This chain's CDR3 is CASSLGGQPDTQYF. CDR3 bases: TGCGCCAGCAGCTTGGGGGGACAGCCAGATACGCAGTATTTT.

This clone has just one count. The chain couples TRBV9 to TRBJ2-7; D gene uncertain. The germline V and J ends were trimmed by 0 bases and 3 bases, with 7 bases remaining between them. The germline gives CDR1 SGDLS, CDR2 YYNGEE. The CDR3 has 13 amino acids. The CDR3 spells CASSVALDYEQYF. The CDR3 DNA is TGTGCCAGCAGCGTAGCTCTCGACTACGAGCAGTACTTC.

V is TRBV5-1 and J is TRBJ1-2; D may be TRBD1 (6 bases). The CDR3 runs to 14 residues. V shed 0 bases and J shed 8 bases, with 14 bases lying between them. Germline V lookup: CDR1 SGHRS, CDR2 YFSETQ. CDR3 residues: CASSLGLLTGGYTF. In DNA form, the CDR3 reads TGCGCCAGCAGCTTGGGACTCCTGACAGGCGGCTACACCTTC.

This rearrangement joins TRBV4-3 to TRBJ2-7; the D gene could be TRBD1 or TRBD2 (5 bases each). Trimming left V 3 bases short and J 1 base short, with 10 bases between. Per the germline V gene, CDR1 is LGHNA and CDR2 is YSLEER. The length of the CDR3 is 14 residues. The CDR3 nucleotides are TGCGCCAGCAGCCACCGGGACGGATCCTACGAGCAGTACTTC. It translates to CASSHRDGSYEQYF.

This clone is a singleton in its sample. The chain has TRBV9 and TRBJ1-1; D possibly corresponds to TRBD1 (6 bases). The CDR3 sequence is 15 residues long. The germline V gene encodes CDR1 SGDLS and CDR2 YYNGEE. V lost 2 bases and J lost 0, with 11 bases in between. The CDR3 protein is CASSVGGLMNTEAFF. The CDR3 region has the DNA TGTGCCAGCAGCGTGGGGGGCCTCATGAACACTGAAGCTTTCTTT.

The chain recombines TRBV19 with TRBJ2-5; 10 bases are shared with TRBD1. CDR1 is LNHDA and CDR2 is SQIVND in the germline V gene (reference sequence). The junction had 2 bases not matched to a gene; V was cut back by 4 bases and J by 6 bases. This CDR3 spans 13 amino acids. CDR3 coding DNA: TGTGCCAGTAGTACGGGACAGGGGAAGACCCAGTACTTC. This sequence encodes CASSTGQGKTQYF. Filled out from reference TRBV19 and TRBJ2-5, the complete variable domain reads DGGITQSPKYLFRKEGQNVTLSCEQNLNHDAMYWYRQDPGQGLRLIYYSQIVNDFQKGDIAEGYSVSREKKESFPLTVTSAQKNPTAFYLCASSTGQGKTQYFGPGTRLLVL.

The chain links TRBV5-6 to TRBJ2-7; no firm D call. This CDR3 comprises 12 residues. From germline, CDR1 is SGHDT and CDR2 YYEEEE. The V gene lost 6 bases and the J gene lost 2 bases, with 9 bases spanning the gap. CDR3 coding DNA: TGTGCCAGCACCCTTTCTCCCTACGAGCAGTACTTC. Translation: CASTLSPYEQYF. The entire variable domain, with the rest obtained from reference TRBV5-6 and TRBJ2-7, is as follows: DAGVTQSPTHLIKTRGQQVTLRCSPKSGHDTVSWYQQALGQGPQFIFQYYEEEERQRGNFPDRFSGHQFPNYSSELNVNALLLGDSALYLCASTLSPYEQYFGPGTRLTVT.